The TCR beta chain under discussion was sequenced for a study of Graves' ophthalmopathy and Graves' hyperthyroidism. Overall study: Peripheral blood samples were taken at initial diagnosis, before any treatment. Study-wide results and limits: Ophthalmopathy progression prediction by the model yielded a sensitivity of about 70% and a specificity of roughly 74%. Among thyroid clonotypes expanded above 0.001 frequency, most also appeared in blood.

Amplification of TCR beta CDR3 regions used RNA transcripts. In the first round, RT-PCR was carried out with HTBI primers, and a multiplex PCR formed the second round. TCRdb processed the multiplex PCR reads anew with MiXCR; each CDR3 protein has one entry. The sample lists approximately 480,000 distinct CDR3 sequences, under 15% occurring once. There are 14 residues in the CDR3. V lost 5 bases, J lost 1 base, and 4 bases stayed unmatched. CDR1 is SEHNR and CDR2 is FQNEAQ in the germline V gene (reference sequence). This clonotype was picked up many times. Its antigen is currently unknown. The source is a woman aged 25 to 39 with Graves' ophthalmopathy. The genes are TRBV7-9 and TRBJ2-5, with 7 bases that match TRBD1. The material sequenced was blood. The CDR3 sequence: CASSLRTGQETQYF. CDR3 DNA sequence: TGTGCCAGCAGCCTCAGGACAGGCCAAGAGACCCAGTACTTC. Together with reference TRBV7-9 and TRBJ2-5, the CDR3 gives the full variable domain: DTGVSQNPRHKITKRGQNVTFRCDPISEHNRLYWYRQTLGQGPEFLTYFQNEAQLEKSRLLSDRFSAERPKGSFSTLEIQRTEQGDSAMYLCASSLRTGQETQYFGPGTRLLVL.